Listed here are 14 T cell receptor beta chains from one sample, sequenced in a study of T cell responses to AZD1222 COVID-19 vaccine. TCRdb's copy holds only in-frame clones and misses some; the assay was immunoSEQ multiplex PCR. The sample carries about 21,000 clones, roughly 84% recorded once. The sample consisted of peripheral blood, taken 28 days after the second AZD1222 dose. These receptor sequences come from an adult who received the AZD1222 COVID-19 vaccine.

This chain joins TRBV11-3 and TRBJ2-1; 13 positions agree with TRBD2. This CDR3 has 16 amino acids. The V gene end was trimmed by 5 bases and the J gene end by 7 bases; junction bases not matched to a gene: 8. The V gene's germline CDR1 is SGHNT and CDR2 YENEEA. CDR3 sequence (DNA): TGTGCCAGCAGCAAACGGACTAGCGGGAGCTCGAATGAGCAGTTCTTC. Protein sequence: CASSKRTSGSSNEQFF.

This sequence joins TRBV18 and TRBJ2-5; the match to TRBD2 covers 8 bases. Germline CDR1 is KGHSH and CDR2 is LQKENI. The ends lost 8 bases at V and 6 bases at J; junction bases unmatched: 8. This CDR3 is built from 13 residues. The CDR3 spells CASIGGVRQTQYF. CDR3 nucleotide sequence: TGTGCCAGCATCGGGGGGGTTCGACAGACCCAGTACTTC.

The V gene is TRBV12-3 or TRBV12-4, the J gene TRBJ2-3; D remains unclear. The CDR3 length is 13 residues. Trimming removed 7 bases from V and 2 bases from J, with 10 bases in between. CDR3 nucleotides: TGTGCCAGCACTTACGGTGCCACAGATACGCAGTATTTT. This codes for CASTYGATDTQYF.

DNA for the CDR3: TGTGCCAGCAGCGAGCAGGGAGGCAATCAGCCCCAGCATTTT. Protein: CASSEQGGNQPQHF. V is TRBV5-6 and J is TRBJ1-5, with D tentatively TRBD1 (5 bases). The germline V and J ends were trimmed by 4 bases and 2 bases, with 10 bases remaining between them. The CDR3 has 14 amino acids. Germline V lookup: CDR1 SGHDT, CDR2 YYEEEE.

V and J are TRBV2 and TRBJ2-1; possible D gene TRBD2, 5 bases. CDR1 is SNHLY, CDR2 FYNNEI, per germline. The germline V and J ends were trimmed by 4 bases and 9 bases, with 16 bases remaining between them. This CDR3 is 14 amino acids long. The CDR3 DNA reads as TGTGCCAGCAGTGGATTGGGGATAGCGACTGAGCAGTTCTTC. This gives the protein CASSGLGIATEQFF.

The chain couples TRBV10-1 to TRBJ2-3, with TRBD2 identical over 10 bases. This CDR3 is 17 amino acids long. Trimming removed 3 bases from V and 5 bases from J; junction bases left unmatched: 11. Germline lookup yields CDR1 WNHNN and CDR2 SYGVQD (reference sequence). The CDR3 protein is CASSDRGLAGEEDTQYF. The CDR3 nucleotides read TGCGCCAGCAGTGATAGGGGGCTAGCGGGAGAGGAAGATACGCAGTATTTT.

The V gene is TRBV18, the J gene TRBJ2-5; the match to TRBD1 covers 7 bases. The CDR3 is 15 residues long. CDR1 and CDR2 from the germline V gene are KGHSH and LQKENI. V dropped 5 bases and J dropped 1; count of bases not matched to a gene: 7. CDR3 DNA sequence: TGTGCCAGCTCATTGGGCCAGGGGGTCCAAGAGACCCAGTACTTC. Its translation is CASSLGQGVQETQYF.

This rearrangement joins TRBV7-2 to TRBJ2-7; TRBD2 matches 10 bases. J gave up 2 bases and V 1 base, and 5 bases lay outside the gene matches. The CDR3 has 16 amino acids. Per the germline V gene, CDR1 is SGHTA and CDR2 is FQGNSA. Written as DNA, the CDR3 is TGTGCCAGCAGCTTAGAGAGCGGGAGGGCCGCCTACGAGCAGTACTTC. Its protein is CASSLESGRAAYEQYF.

The CDR3 DNA reads as TGTGCCAGCACCTCCCTTCAAATGACCGCCGGGGCTGAAAAACTGTTTTTT. Its protein product is CASTSLQMTAGAEKLFF. The genes are TRBV28 and TRBJ1-4, with D tentatively TRBD1 (5 bases). Deletions cut 7 bases from V and 7 bases from J, with 25 bases between. CDR3 length: 17 amino acids. CDR1 and CDR2 from the germline V gene are MDHEN and SYDVKM.

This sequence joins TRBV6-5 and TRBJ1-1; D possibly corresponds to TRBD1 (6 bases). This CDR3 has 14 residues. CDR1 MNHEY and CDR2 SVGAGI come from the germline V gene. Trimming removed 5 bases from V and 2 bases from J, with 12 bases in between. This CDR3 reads CASSNQGSNTEAFF. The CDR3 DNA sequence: TGTGCCAGCAGTAATCAGGGGAGTAACACTGAAGCTTTCTTT.

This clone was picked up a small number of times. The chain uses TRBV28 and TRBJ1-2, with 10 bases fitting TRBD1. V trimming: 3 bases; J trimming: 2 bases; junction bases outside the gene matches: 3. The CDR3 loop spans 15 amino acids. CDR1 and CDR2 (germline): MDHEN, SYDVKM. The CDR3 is CASSLSTGGNYGYTF. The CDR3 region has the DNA TGTGCCAGCAGTTTGTCGACAGGGGGCAACTATGGCTACACCTTC.

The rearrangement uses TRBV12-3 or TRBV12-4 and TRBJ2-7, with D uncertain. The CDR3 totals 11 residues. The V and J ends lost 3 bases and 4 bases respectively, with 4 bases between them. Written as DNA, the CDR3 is TGTGCCAGCAGTTTGGGATACGAGCAGTACTTC. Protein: CASSLGYEQYF.

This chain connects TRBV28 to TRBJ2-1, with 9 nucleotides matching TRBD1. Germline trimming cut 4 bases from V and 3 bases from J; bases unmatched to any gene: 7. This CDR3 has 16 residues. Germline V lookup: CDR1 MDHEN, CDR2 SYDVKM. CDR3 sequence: CASSSRPDRGYNEQFF. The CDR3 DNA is TGTGCCAGCAGTTCCCGACCGGACAGGGGCTACAATGAGCAGTTCTTC. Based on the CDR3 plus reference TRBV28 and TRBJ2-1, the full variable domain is DVKVTQSSRYLVKRTGEKVFLECVQDMDHENMFWYRQDPGLGLRLIYFSYDVKMKEKGDIPEGYSVSREKKERFSLILESASTNQTSMYLCASSSRPDRGYNEQFFGPGTRLTVL.

CDR3 nucleotide sequence: TGTGCCAGCAGTTACAGCGGGAGGTCCTACGAGCAGTACTTC. This sequence encodes CASSYSGRSYEQYF. The chain combines TRBV6-5 with TRBJ2-7; TRBD2 agrees at 9 bases. The germline gives CDR1 MNHEY, CDR2 SVGAGI. The V and J ends lost 2 bases and 1 base, in that order; junction bases with no gene match: 0. The CDR3 runs to 14 residues.